These T cell receptor beta chains were read from a single sample in a study of blood T cell repertoires in COVID-19. Only in-frame clones appear in the TCRdb table, and some are missing; sequencing was by immunoSEQ multiplex PCR. This table holds about 46,000 clones, approximately 83% found once. The sequencing sample was made of peripheral blood. Receptor source: a woman older than 75 with COVID-19, enrolled during active disease. Both conserved end residues are part of each CDR3. The D gene is left open where the match is weak. Size is stated for part of the rows, as once, few or many counts, or as a class when the clone is expanded.

j_call clone_size d_call v_call cdr3_aa cdr3_nt
TRBJ2-7 - TRBD1 TRBV5-8 CASSLAPGTASTYEQYF TGTGCCAGCAGCTTGGCCCCAGGGACAGCATCCACCTACGAGCAGTACTTC
TRBJ1-2 - TRBD1 TRBV27 CASSLDRGRRGYTF TGTGCCAGCAGTCTCGACAGGGGAAGGCGGGGCTACACCTTC
TRBJ2-1 once TRBD2 TRBV3-1/TRBV3-2 CASSRISLAGASNEQFF TGTGCCAGCAGCCGAATATCACTAGCGGGGGCTAGCAATGAGCAGTTCTTC
TRBJ1-2 - - TRBV29-1 CSVEVPGVHGYTF TGCAGCGTTGAAGTTCCGGGAGTCCATGGCTACACCTTC
TRBJ2-3 - - TRBV4-2 CASSQGPGTLNTQYF TGTGCCAGCAGCCAAGGCCCCGGGACTCTTAATACGCAGTATTTT
TRBJ2-1 - - TRBV10-3 CAISESYNEQFF TGTGCCATCTCCGAGTCCTACAATGAGCAGTTCTTC
TRBJ2-5 - - TRBV21-1 CASSPRTREETQYF TGTGCCAGCAGCCCGCGGACACGGGAAGAGACCCAGTACTTC
TRBJ2-5 few - TRBV5-8 CASSPIGGFGTQYF TGTGCCAGCAGCCCAATCGGGGGTTTTGGGACCCAGTACTTC
TRBJ2-1 - TRBD1 TRBV7-6 CASSPSTGLLNEQFF TGTGCCAGCAGCCCCTCGACAGGGTTGTTGAATGAGCAGTTCTTC
TRBJ2-2 - - TRBV12-5 CASGLVGADTGELFF TGTGCTAGTGGTTTGGTAGGGGCGGACACCGGGGAGCTGTTTTTT
TRBJ2-7 few TRBD2 TRBV20-1 CSASLAARVYEQYF TGCAGTGCTAGTCTAGCGGCAAGAGTCTACGAGCAGTACTTC
TRBJ2-3 - - TRBV7-2 CASSSRASTDTQYF TGTGCCAGCAGCTCCAGGGCAAGCACAGATACGCAGTATTTT
TRBJ1-5 - TRBD1 TRBV6-6 CASGTGGQPQHF TGTGCCAGCGGGACAGGGGGTCAGCCCCAGCATTTT
TRBJ2-7 - TRBD1 TRBV28 CASSTPGQGVAEQYF TGTGCCAGCAGTACTCCGGGACAGGGAGTGGCAGAGCAGTACTTC
TRBJ2-5 - TRBD2 TRBV7-3 CASSPQGLAGDQETQYF TGTGCCAGCAGCCCCCAGGGACTAGCGGGGGACCAAGAGACCCAGTACTTC
TRBJ2-2 - - TRBV3-1/TRBV3-2 CASRQAGELFF TGTGCCAGCCGTCAGGCCGGGGAGCTGTTTTTT
TRBJ1-1 - - TRBV3-1/TRBV3-2 CASSQSQGEAFF TGTGCCAGCAGCCAAAGTCAGGGGGAAGCTTTCTTT
TRBJ1-1 - TRBD1 TRBV5-1 CASTRDRGTEAFF TGCGCCAGCACCCGGGACAGGGGAACTGAAGCTTTCTTT
TRBJ2-1 - TRBD1 TRBV19 CASSIDRTGTNEQFF TGTGCCAGTAGTATAGACCGGACAGGGACCAATGAGCAGTTCTTC
TRBJ2-1 - TRBD1 TRBV6-5 CASSRDRGDEQFF TGTGCCAGCAGCCGGGACAGGGGGGATGAGCAGTTCTTC
TRBJ2-3 - - TRBV7-2 CASSFGGLTDTQYF TGTGCCAGCAGCTTCGGGGGGCTTACAGATACGCAGTATTTT
TRBJ2-1 - - TRBV7-3 CASSLGGRSSYNEQFF TGTGCCAGCAGCTTAGGGGGGAGGAGCTCCTACAATGAGCAGTTCTTC
TRBJ2-7 - TRBD1 TRBV19 CASSNRDRTYEQYF TGTGCCAGTAGTAACCGGGACAGGACCTACGAGCAGTACTTC
TRBJ1-2 - - TRBV15 CATSRDINSYYGYTF TGTGCCACCAGCAGAGATATTAACAGTTACTATGGCTACACCTTC
TRBJ2-1 - TRBD2 TRBV2 CASSRGLAGAYNEQFF TGTGCCAGCAGTCGGGGACTAGCGGGAGCCTACAATGAGCAGTTCTTC
TRBJ2-3 - TRBD1 TRBV29-1 CSVNLRGQGTDTQYF TGCAGCGTAAACCTCAGGGGGCAGGGCACAGATACGCAGTATTTT
TRBJ1-6 - TRBD1 TRBV2 CATLGQGAVYNSPLHF TGTGCCACCCTAGGACAGGGGGCCGTTTATAATTCACCCCTCCACTTT
TRBJ2-3 - TRBD1 TRBV15 CATTLGGQGTDTQYF TGTGCCACCACCCTGGGCGGACAGGGCACAGATACGCAGTATTTT
TRBJ2-7 - - TRBV6-6 CASRTNSYEQYF TGTGCCAGCCGGACAAACTCCTACGAGCAGTACTTC
TRBJ1-1 - - TRBV5-6 CASSLEANTEAFF TGTGCCAGCAGCTTGGAAGCGAACACTGAAGCTTTCTTT
TRBJ2-1 - - TRBV4-2 CASSQGLAGTNNEQFF TGTGCCAGCAGCCAAGGGCTGGCGGGGACGAACAATGAGCAGTTCTTC
TRBJ2-7 - TRBD1 TRBV27 CASSFLGQGTYEQYF TGTGCCAGCAGTTTTCTAGGACAGGGAACCTACGAGCAGTACTTC
TRBJ2-1 - TRBD2 TRBV11-3 CASSSQAGGTYNEQFF TGTGCCAGCAGCTCGCAAGCGGGAGGGACCTACAATGAGCAGTTCTTC
TRBJ2-7 - - TRBV19 CASSISGGEQYF TGTGCCAGTAGTATTAGCGGAGGCGAGCAGTACTTC
TRBJ2-3 - TRBD2 TRBV9 CASSLIGGDTDTQYF TGTGCCAGCAGCCTTATTGGGGGGGACACAGATACGCAGTATTTT
TRBJ2-7 - TRBD1 TRBV28 CASSFSQTGGVSYEQYF TGTGCCAGCAGTTTTTCCCAGACAGGGGGAGTTTCATACGAGCAGTACTTC
TRBJ2-3 once TRBD2 TRBV10-3 CAINSGGTDTQYF TGTGCCATTAATAGCGGGGGCACAGATACGCAGTATTTT
TRBJ1-4 - - TRBV4-1 CASSQDRGNRGTNEKLFF TGCGCCAGCAGCCAAGATCGCGGCAACCGAGGGACTAATGAAAAACTGTTTTTT
TRBJ1-1 - - TRBV28 CASSLEGNTEAFF TGTGCCAGCAGTTTAGAGGGGAACACTGAAGCTTTCTTT
TRBJ1-3 - - TRBV5-1 CASSHGGAGDTIYF TGCGCCAGCAGCCACGGGGGGGCCGGGGACACCATATATTTT
TRBJ1-6 - - TRBV12-5 CASGLAPGLDNSPLHF TGTGCTAGTGGTTTGGCCCCGGGGTTAGATAATTCACCCCTCCACTTT
TRBJ1-3 - - TRBV27 CASSLRVGNTIYF TGTGCCAGCAGTTTAAGAGTTGGAAACACCATATATTTT
TRBJ1-1 - TRBD1 TRBV7-2 CASSPNGGQTAFF TGTGCCAGCAGCCCAAACGGGGGACAGACGGCTTTCTTT
TRBJ1-2 - - TRBV6-5 CASTYGGSYGYTF TGTGCCAGCACCTACGGGGGAAGCTATGGCTACACCTTC